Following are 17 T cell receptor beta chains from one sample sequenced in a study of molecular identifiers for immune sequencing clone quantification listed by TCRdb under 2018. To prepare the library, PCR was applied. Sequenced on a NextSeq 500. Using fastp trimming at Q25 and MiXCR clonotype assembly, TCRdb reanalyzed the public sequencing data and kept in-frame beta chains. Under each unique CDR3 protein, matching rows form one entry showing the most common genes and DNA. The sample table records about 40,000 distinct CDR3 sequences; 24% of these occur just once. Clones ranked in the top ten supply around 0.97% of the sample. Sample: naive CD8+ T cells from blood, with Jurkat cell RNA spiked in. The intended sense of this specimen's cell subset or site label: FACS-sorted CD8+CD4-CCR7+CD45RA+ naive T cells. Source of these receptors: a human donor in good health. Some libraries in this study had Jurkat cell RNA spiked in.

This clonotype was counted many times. The CDR3 here is CASSYSPGPNSYEQYF. The CDR3 nucleotides read TGTGCCAGCAGTTACTCTCCAGGGCCCAACTCCTACGAGCAGTACTTC. V usage is TRBV6-6 and J usage is TRBJ2-7, with a weak D call TRBD1 (5 bases). The V gene lost 0 bases and the J gene lost 0 bases, with 12 bases spanning the gap. Germline V lookup: CDR1 MNHNY, CDR2 SVGAGI (reference sequence). The CDR3 loop spans 16 amino acids.

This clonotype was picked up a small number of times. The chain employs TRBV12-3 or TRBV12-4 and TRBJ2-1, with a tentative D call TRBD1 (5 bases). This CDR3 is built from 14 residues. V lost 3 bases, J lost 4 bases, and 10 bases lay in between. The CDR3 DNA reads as TGTGCCAGCAGTTTTGGGGCCCGTTACAATGAGCAGTTCTTC. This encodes CASSFGARYNEQFF.

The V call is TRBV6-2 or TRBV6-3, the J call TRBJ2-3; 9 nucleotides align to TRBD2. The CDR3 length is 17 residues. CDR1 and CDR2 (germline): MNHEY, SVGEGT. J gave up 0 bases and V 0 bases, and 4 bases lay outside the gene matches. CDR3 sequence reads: CASSYSPAGGSTDTQYF. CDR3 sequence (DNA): TGTGCCAGCAGTTACTCACCAGCGGGGGGAAGCACAGATACGCAGTATTTT.

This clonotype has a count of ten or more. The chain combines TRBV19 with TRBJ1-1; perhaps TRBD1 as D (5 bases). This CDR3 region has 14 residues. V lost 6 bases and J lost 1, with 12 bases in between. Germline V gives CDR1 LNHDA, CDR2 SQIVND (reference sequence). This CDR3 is CASSQGLGNTEAFF. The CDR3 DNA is TGTGCCAGTAGCCAGGGCCTGGGGAACACTGAAGCTTTCTTT. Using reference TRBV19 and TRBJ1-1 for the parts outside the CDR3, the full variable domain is DGGITQSPKYLFRKEGQNVTLSCEQNLNHDAMYWYRQDPGQGLRLIYYSQIVNDFQKGDIAEGYSVSREKKESFPLTVTSAQKNPTAFYLCASSQGLGNTEAFFGQGTRLTVV.

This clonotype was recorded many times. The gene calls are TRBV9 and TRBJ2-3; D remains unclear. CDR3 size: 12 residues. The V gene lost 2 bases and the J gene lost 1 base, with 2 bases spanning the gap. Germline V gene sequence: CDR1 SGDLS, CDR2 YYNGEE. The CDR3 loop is CASSVGTDTQYF. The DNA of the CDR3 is TGTGCCAGCAGCGTTGGCACAGATACGCAGTATTTT.

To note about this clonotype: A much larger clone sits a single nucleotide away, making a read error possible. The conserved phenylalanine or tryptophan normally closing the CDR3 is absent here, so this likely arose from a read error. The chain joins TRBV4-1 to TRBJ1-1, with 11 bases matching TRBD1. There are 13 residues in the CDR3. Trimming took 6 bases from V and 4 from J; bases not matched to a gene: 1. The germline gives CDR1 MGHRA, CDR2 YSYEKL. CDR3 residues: CASSGTGGTEAFL. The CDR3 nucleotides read TGCGCCAGCAGTGGGACAGGGGGCACTGAAGCTTTCCTT.

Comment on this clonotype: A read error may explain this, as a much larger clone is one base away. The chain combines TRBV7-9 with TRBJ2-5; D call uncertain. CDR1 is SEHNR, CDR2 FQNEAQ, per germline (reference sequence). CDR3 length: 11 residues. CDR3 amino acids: CASSVTETRYF. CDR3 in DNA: TGTGCCAGCAGCGTAACAGAGACCCGGTACTTC.

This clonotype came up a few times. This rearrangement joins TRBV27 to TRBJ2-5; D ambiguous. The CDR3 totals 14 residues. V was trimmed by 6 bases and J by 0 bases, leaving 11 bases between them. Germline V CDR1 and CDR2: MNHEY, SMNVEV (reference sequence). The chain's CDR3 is CASSRTVYQETQYF. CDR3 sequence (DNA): TGTGCCAGCAGCCGAACAGTGTACCAAGAGACCCAGTACTTC.

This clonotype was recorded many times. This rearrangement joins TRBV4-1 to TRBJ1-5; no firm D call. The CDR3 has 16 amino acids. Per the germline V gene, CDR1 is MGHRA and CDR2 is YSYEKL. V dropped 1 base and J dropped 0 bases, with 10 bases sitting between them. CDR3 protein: CASSQGPAYSNQPQHF. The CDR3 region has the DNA TGCGCCAGCAGCCAAGGGCCAGCATATAGCAATCAGCCCCAGCATTTT.

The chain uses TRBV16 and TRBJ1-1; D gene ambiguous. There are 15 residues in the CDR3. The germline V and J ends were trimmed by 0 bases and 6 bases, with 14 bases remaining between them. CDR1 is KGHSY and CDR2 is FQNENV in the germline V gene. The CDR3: CASSQSGSQRAEAFF. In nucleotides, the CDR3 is TGTGCCAGCAGCCAATCCGGGTCACAGAGAGCTGAAGCTTTCTTT.

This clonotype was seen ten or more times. CDR3: CASRPITSANTGELFF. The CDR3 nucleotides read TGCGCCAGCCGCCCGATCACTAGCGCGAACACCGGGGAGCTGTTTTTT. This chain uses TRBV5-1 with TRBJ2-2; 7 bases fit TRBD2. V trimming: 7 bases; J trimming: 0 bases; junction bases outside the gene matches: 9. The CDR3 spans 16 residues. The germline CDR1 and CDR2 sequences are SGHRS and YFSETQ.

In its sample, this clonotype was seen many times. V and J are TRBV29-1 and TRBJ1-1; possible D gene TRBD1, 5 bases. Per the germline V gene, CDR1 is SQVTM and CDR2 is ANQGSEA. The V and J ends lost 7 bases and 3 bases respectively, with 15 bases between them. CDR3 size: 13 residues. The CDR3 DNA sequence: TGCAGCGCCACGCGGGGGGACTACACTGAAGCTTTCTTT. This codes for CSATRGDYTEAFF.

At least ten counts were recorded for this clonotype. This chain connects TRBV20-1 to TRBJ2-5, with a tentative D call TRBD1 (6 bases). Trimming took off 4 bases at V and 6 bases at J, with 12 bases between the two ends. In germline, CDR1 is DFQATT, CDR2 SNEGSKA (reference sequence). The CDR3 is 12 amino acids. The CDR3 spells CSAMIRGKTQYF. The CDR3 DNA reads TGCAGTGCTATGATTAGGGGGAAGACCCAGTACTTC.

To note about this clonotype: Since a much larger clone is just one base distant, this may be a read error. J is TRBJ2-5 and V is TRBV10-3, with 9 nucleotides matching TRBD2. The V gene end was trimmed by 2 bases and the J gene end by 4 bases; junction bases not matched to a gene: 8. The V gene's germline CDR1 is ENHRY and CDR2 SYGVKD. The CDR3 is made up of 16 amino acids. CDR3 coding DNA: TGTGCCATCAGTGAGACTAGCGGGCCATACCGAGAGACCCAGTACTTC. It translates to CAISETSGPYRETQYF.

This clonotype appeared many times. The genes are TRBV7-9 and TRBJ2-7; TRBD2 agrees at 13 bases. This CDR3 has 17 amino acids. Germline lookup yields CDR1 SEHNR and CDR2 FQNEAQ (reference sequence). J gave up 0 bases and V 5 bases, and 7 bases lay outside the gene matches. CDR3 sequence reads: CASSPRTSGSVSYEQYF. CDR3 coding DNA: TGTGCCAGCAGCCCGAGGACTAGCGGGAGTGTCTCCTACGAGCAGTACTTC.

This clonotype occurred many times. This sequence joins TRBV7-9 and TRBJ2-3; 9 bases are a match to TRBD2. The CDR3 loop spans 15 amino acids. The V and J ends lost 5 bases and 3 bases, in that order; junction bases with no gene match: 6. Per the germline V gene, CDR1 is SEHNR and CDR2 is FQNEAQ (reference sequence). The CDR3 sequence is CASSPVSGSTDTQYF. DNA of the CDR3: TGTGCCAGCAGCCCCGTTAGCGGGAGTACAGATACGCAGTATTTT.

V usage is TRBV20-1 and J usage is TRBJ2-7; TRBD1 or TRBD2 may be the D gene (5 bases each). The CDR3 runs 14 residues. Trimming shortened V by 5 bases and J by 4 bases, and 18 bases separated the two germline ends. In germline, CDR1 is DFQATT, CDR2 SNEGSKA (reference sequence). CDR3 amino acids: CSAEGSSSSYEQYF. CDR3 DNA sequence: TGCAGTGCTGAGGGGTCTTCGTCTTCATACGAGCAGTACTTC.